This passage covers 4 T cell receptor beta chains from one sample sequenced in a study of T cells after yellow fever vaccination. TCRdb independently ran MiXCR on the 5' RACE reads; one entry per CDR3 protein. The table has a few hundred thousand distinct CDR3 sequences, approximately 13% seen once. Source: CD4+ T cells sorted from PBMCs, taken 45 days after the yellow fever booster vaccination. Receptor source: a man aged 25-45 years who received the YFV17D yellow fever vaccine.

This chain connects TRBV18 to TRBJ2-1; tentatively, D is TRBD1 or TRBD2 (6 bases each). From germline, CDR1 is KGHSH and CDR2 LQKENI. CDR3 length: 16 amino acids. V gave up 0 bases and J gave up 5 bases, with 14 bases separating them. CDR3 residues: CASSPPGGTQNNEQFF. CDR3 nucleotide sequence: TGTGCCAGCTCACCACCGGGCGGGACACAAAACAATGAGCAGTTCTTC.

This clonotype was picked up a small number of times. The chain is built from TRBV5-1 and TRBJ2-1; 7 bases are a match to TRBD2. The CDR3 has 14 amino acids. The V and J ends lost 3 bases and 8 bases, in that order; junction bases with no gene match: 8. Per the germline V gene, CDR1 is SGHRS and CDR2 is YFSETQ. CDR3 in amino acids: CASSSESGNDEQFF. Written as DNA, the CDR3 is TGCGCCAGCAGCTCAGAAAGCGGGAACGATGAGCAGTTCTTC.

This chain links TRBV11-2 with TRBJ2-7; D perhaps matches TRBD1 (5 bases). Germline V gene data show CDR1 as SGHAT and CDR2 as FQNNGV. This CDR3 has 13 residues. Trimming took 5 bases from V and 9 from J, leaving 17 bases between them. The CDR3 coding sequence is TGTGCCAGCAGCCCGCCCAGGGTGACGGGGCAGTACTTC. As protein: CASSPPRVTGQYF.

This clonotype was detected a few times. CDR3 nucleotide sequence: TGTGCCAGCAGCCAAGGTCGGGTGGGGGGTACGCAGTATTTT. Amino acids: CASSQGRVGGTQYF. The rearrangement joins TRBV7-2 to TRBJ2-3, with D possibly TRBD2 on 6 matching bases. The CDR3 contains 14 residues. The ends were cut back, 5 bases at V and 8 bases at J, with 17 bases in the middle. The germline V gene has CDR1 SGHTA and CDR2 FQGNSA.